The source of this T cell receptor (beta chain) is a study of control samples from healthy donors and cancer patients. Assay used: immunoSEQ multiplex PCR; TCRdb lists only in-frame clones, some missing. The table lists approximately 93,000 clones, approximately 91% of them singletons. Trimming left V 4 bases short and J 1 base short, with 13 bases between. Per germline, CDR1 LNHDA and CDR2 SQIVND (reference sequence). The CDR3 length is 15 residues. The TCR was taken from a woman aged 50 to 60 with colorectal cancer. The rearrangement links TRBV19 to TRBJ2-5, with D unclear. The sequenced sample was PBMCs. The chain's CDR3 is CASSNPLRVQETQYF. The DNA of the CDR3 is TGTGCCAGTAGTAATCCCCTGAGAGTCCAAGAGACCCAGTACTTC.